Listed below are T cell receptor beta chains from one sample, sequenced in a study of molecular identifiers for immune sequencing clone quantification. In TCRdb, the PCR reads were re-called with MiXCR into one record per CDR3 protein. Of some 580,000 distinct CDR3 sequences listed, around 25% are singletons. The sequencing sample was made of naive CD8+ T cells from blood, with Jurkat cell RNA spiked in. The receptor set was obtained from a human donor in good health. Some libraries in this study had Jurkat cell RNA spiked in. The CDR3 runs from the conserved cysteine through the conserved F or W. A D gene is named only where the DNA matches it firmly. The listing skips clone size in some rows; elsewhere it reads once, few, many or a size class.

>.|TRBV18|.|13|TRBJ2-1
TGTGCCAGCTCACCCGGAGGGGAGAATGAGCAGTTCTTC
CASSPGGENEQFF
>TRBD2|TRBV28|many|14|TRBJ2-1
TGTGCCAGCAGTCCCACTAGCGGGATGGTTGAGCAGTTCTTC
CASSPTSGMVEQFF
>TRBD1|TRBV4-2|few|20|TRBJ2-6
TGTGCCAGCAGCCACGCAAATGGAGGACAGGGGGCGTGGGGGGCCAACGTCCTGACTTTC
CASSHANGGQGAWGANVLTF
>.|TRBV19|few|11|TRBJ1-2
TGTGCCAGTAGTATCCAAAATGGCTACACCTTC
CASSIQNGYTF
>.|TRBV6-5|many|13|TRBJ2-7
TGTGCCAGCAGTTACGAGGCAGGGTACGAGCAGTACTTC
CASSYEAGYEQYF
>.|TRBV5-1|.|15|TRBJ2-5
TGCGCCAGCAGCTTGGAAGTTGGGCATCAAGAGCCCCAGTACTTC
CASSLEVGHQEPQYF
>.|TRBV9|many|15|TRBJ1-5
TGTGCCAGCAGCGTAAGTTATGGGGGCAATCAGCCCCAGCATTTT
CASSVSYGGNQPQHF
>.|TRBV6-2/TRBV6-3|.|17|TRBJ2-7
TGTGCCAGCAGTTTCGGTGGTCCAGGGGAGACTCCCTACGAGCAGTACTTC
CASSFGGPGETPYEQYF
>.|TRBV21-1|.|13|TRBJ1-1
TGTGCCATTATCCGAAACGGGAACACTGAAGCTTTCTTT
CAIIRNGNTEAFF
>TRBD1|TRBV5-1|many|14|TRBJ2-1
TGCGCCAGTAGATTAGGGACAGGCTACAATGAGCAGTTCTTC
CASRLGTGYNEQFF
>.|TRBV27|.|13|TRBJ1-5
TGTGCCAGCAGTTGGGGAAGCAATCACCCCCAGCATTTT
CASSWGSNHPQHF